Given below is one T cell receptor beta chain in context. Method: immunoSEQ multiplex PCR; TCRdb's copy keeps in-frame clones and lacks some. The repertoire holds some 1,600,000 clones, with 95% to 99% as singletons. This CDR3 has 16 amino acids. The germline V gene encodes CDR1 SGDLS and CDR2 YYNGEE. Trimming took 4 bases from V and 1 from J; bases not matched to a gene: 4. The data were taken from a study of shared clonotypes between healthy human individuals. The J gene is TRBJ2-3, the V gene TRBV9; 12 nucleotides line up with TRBD2. The sequence came from a man aged 25-45 years in good health. Material: naive CD4+ T cells sorted from blood. As for subset: CD45RA+ positively selected. The chain's CDR3 is CASSLRLAGGTDTQYF. In DNA, the CDR3 is TGTGCCAGCAGCCTGAGACTAGCGGGGGGCACAGATACGCAGTATTTT.